This TCR beta chain was sequenced for a study of breast tumors, draining lymph nodes, adjacent tissues. Breast cancer patients provided tissue from their axillary draining lymph nodes. A single record per CDR3 protein comes from TCRdb applying MiXCR to the multiplex PCR reads. The data hold around 300,000 distinct CDR3 sequences, with 30% observed a single time. Study-wide points: Tumor TCR diversity was below lymph nodes but above nontumor tissue.

The table lists this clonotype with many counts. Its antigen is not known. Sequencing was performed on axillary lymph node tissue. This TCR was recovered from a female donor with breast cancer. Some clones in this sample may be carry-over from other donors' samples.

The CDR3 coding sequence is TGTGCCAGCAGTTTTGGGGGTGGCGGCTACACCTTC. This encodes CASSFGGGGYTF. The chain has TRBV12-3 or TRBV12-4 and TRBJ1-2, with a possible D match to TRBD1 (5 bases). CDR3 length: 12 residues. V was shortened by 3 bases and J by 8 bases, with 10 bases between the two germline ends.